This is a list of T cell receptor beta chains from one sample in a study of control samples from healthy donors and cancer patients. Clones were read by immunoSEQ multiplex PCR, and TCRdb kept only the in-frame ones, dropping some. The data show 250,000 to 300,000 clones, with almost 85% seen just once and 13% held by the top ten. The specimen sequenced was PBMCs. The receptors were sampled from a woman aged 55-70 years with lung cancer. The CDR3 runs from the conserved cysteine through the conserved F or W. A D gene is named only where the DNA matches it firmly. Rows give clone size only sometimes, using once, few, many, or a class for an expanded clone.

D	size	V	J	CDR3	DNA
.	.	TRBV24-1	TRBJ2-3	CATEAGGGVGTDTQYF	TGTGCCACCGAGGCTGGCGGTGGGGTTGGCACAGATACGCAGTATTTT
.	.	TRBV3-1/TRBV3-2	TRBJ2-7	CASSQSGLRPSGEQYF	TGTGCCAGCAGCCAAAGCGGGCTTAGGCCCTCAGGCGAGCAGTACTTC
TRBD1	.	TRBV7-3	TRBJ2-1	CASSLKQGSYNEQFF	TGTGCCAGCAGCTTAAAACAGGGGTCCTACAATGAGCAGTTCTTC
.	few	TRBV7-2	TRBJ1-1	CASSLGRIMNTEAFF	TGTGCCAGCAGCTTAGGACGGATTATGAACACTGAAGCTTTCTTT
TRBD2	few	TRBV9	TRBJ2-7	CASSSGGLAGGEQYF	TGTGCCAGCAGCAGCGGGGGACTAGCGGGAGGGGAGCAGTACTTC
.	.	TRBV19	TRBJ2-1	CASGGNEQFF	TGTGCCAGTGGGGGCAATGAGCAGTTCTTC
.	.	TRBV4-2	TRBJ1-2	CASSQEFTGGYGYTF	TGTGCCAGCAGCCAAGAATTTACTGGTGGCTATGGCTACACCTTC
.	.	TRBV19	TRBJ2-3	CASKGPATDTQYF	TGTGCCAGTAAGGGGCCCGCCACAGATACGCAGTATTTT
TRBD2	once	TRBV4-1	TRBJ2-1	CASNEREENEQFF	TGCGCCAGTAACGAGCGGGAGGAGAATGAGCAGTTCTTC
TRBD2	.	TRBV10-3	TRBJ2-1	CAISESTSSSYNEQFF	TGTGCCATCAGTGAGTCGACTAGCAGCTCCTACAATGAGCAGTTCTTC
.	once	TRBV28	TRBJ1-5	CASIKEGSLGNQPQHF	TGTGCCAGCATCAAGGAGGGGAGTTTAGGCAATCAGCCCCAGCATTTT
.	.	TRBV5-1	TRBJ2-3	CATSRGGTDTQYF	TGCGCCACCTCTAGGGGGGGCACAGATACGCAGTATTTT
.	.	TRBV7-2	TRBJ1-2	CASSYRSQPAF	TGTGCCAGCAGCTACCGGTCCCAACCCGCCTTC
TRBD2	.	TRBV7-3	TRBJ2-1	CASSALAGGPGNEQFF	TGTGCCAGCAGCGCACTAGCGGGAGGGCCGGGTAATGAGCAGTTCTTC
.	.	TRBV10-1	TRBJ1-6	CASSVGGASSPLHF	TGCGCCAGCAGTGTGGGGGGAGCGAGTTCACCCCTCCACTTT
TRBD1	.	TRBV19	TRBJ1-6	CASSPRDSNSPLHF	TGTGCCAGTAGTCCTCGGGACAGTAATTCACCCCTCCACTTT
.	few	TRBV10-3	TRBJ2-1	CAISGGVLNEQFF	TGTGCCATCAGTGGGGGGGTCCTCAATGAGCAGTTCTTC
.	once	TRBV24-1	TRBJ1-4	CATSDNQGRAEKLFF	TGTGCCACCAGTGATAACCAGGGGCGGGCTGAAAAACTGTTTTTT
.	.	TRBV29-1	TRBJ2-1	CSVALGTYNEQFF	TGCAGCGTGGCCCTGGGGACCTACAATGAGCAGTTCTTC
.	.	TRBV19	TRBJ1-1	CASSARGDTEAFF	TGTGCCAGTAGTGCAAGGGGGGACACTGAAGCTTTCTTT
TRBD2	.	TRBV28	TRBJ2-1	CASRPRGTSGPSYNEQFF	TGTGCCAGCAGGCCTCGGGGGACTAGCGGGCCCTCCTACAATGAGCAGTTCTTC
TRBD1	.	TRBV7-9	TRBJ1-5	CASSAWDSHQPQHF	TGTGCCAGCAGCGCTTGGGACAGTCATCAGCCCCAGCATTTT
.	.	TRBV7-7	TRBJ2-1	CASSLDGSGYNEQFF	TGTGCCAGCAGCTTAGATGGTAGCGGATACAATGAGCAGTTCTTC
TRBD2	.	TRBV3-1/TRBV3-2	TRBJ2-7	CASSPRTSGGEQYF	TGTGCCAGCAGCCCACGCACTAGCGGGGGCGAGCAGTACTTC
TRBD2	.	TRBV28	TRBJ2-1	CASRLRETPYNEQFF	TGTGCCAGCAGATTGCGGGAGACCCCCTACAATGAGCAGTTCTTC
TRBD2	.	TRBV5-1	TRBJ2-7	CASSLDGRDEQYF	TGCGCCAGCAGCTTGGACGGGAGGGACGAGCAGTACTTC
.	.	TRBV15	TRBJ2-1	CATAGRSLGIDEQFF	TGTGCCACCGCGGGACGCTCTCTCGGAATCGATGAGCAGTTCTTC
.	.	TRBV5-1	TRBJ2-7	CASSLGGTYEQYF	TGCGCCAGCAGTCTAGGCGGAACCTACGAGCAGTACTTC
.	.	TRBV5-1	TRBJ1-1	CASSEQGNTEAFF	TGCGCCAGCAGCGAACAGGGGAACACTGAAGCTTTCTTT
.	.	TRBV5-1	TRBJ2-1	CASSFSQGSEQFF	TGCGCCAGCAGCTTTTCCCAGGGAAGTGAGCAGTTCTTC
TRBD1	.	TRBV3-1/TRBV3-2	TRBJ1-1	CASSPSGGTEAFF	TGTGCCAGCAGCCCTTCAGGGGGCACTGAAGCTTTCTTT
.	.	TRBV19	TRBJ2-2	CASSVLTTLNTGELFF	TGTGCCAGTAGCGTACTGACTACTCTGAACACCGGGGAGCTGTTTTTT
TRBD2	.	TRBV12-5	TRBJ2-1	CASGLGQGLAGAVNEQFF	TGTGCTAGTGGTTTGGGACAGGGACTAGCGGGAGCTGTAAATGAGCAGTTCTTC
TRBD2	.	TRBV9	TRBJ2-1	CASSASGSSNNEQFF	TGTGCCAGCAGCGCGAGCGGGAGTTCGAACAATGAGCAGTTCTTC
.	.	TRBV9	TRBJ2-1	CASSVAGGGYNEQFF	TGTGCCAGCAGCGTAGCGGGGGGCGGTTACAATGAGCAGTTCTTC
.	.	TRBV5-1	TRBJ2-5	CASSLVGGLRETQYF	TGCGCCAGCAGCTTGGTCGGGGGCCTGAGGGAGACCCAGTACTTC
.	.	TRBV12-3/TRBV12-4	TRBJ1-1	CASSLSELLEAFF	TGTGCCAGCAGCTTGTCGGAGCTGCTGGAAGCTTTCTTT
TRBD1	once	TRBV14	TRBJ1-1	CASSQGQFTEAFF	TGTGCCAGCAGCCAGGGACAGTTCACTGAAGCTTTCTTT
.	.	TRBV7-9	TRBJ2-7	CASSFDSTKQYF	TGTGCCAGCAGCTTTGACAGTACCAAGCAGTACTTC
TRBD2	once	TRBV5-5	TRBJ2-7	CASSFFGTSGTGEQYF	TGTGCCAGCAGCTTTTTCGGGACTAGCGGGACAGGCGAGCAGTACTTC
.	.	TRBV2	TRBJ1-4	CASSVQGGAISEKLFF	TGTGCCAGCAGTGTCCAAGGGGGAGCGATCTCTGAAAAACTGTTTTTT
.	.	TRBV7-8	TRBJ1-3	CASSTTLEVSGNTIYF	TGTGCCAGCAGCACAACACTAGAGGTGTCCGGAAACACCATATATTTT
.	.	TRBV9	TRBJ1-1	CASSGSTSRSAEAFF	TGTGCCAGCAGCGGATCGACAAGTCGCTCCGCTGAAGCTTTCTTT
TRBD1	.	TRBV5-1	TRBJ1-5	CASSLGQGSHQPQHF	TGCGCCAGCAGCTTGGGACAGGGCTCCCATCAGCCCCAGCATTTT
.	many	TRBV6-5	TRBJ2-7	CASRRTTGYEQYF	TGTGCCAGCAGACGAACGACAGGCTACGAGCAGTACTTC
.	.	TRBV7-3	TRBJ2-2	CASRPTSTGELFF	TGTGCCAGCAGACCTACTTCCACCGGGGAGCTGTTTTTT
TRBD1	.	TRBV7-2	TRBJ2-5	CASSLSGPGGVIETQYF	TGTGCCAGCAGCTTATCGGGTCCAGGGGGCGTTATTGAGACCCAGTACTTC
TRBD2	.	TRBV27	TRBJ2-3	CASSSRRAGGPTDTQYF	TGTGCCAGCAGTTCCAGAAGAGCGGGGGGGCCCACAGATACGCAGTATTTT
.	many	TRBV5-1	TRBJ1-2	CASSSSGGREGYTF	TGCGCCAGCAGCTCGTCTGGCGGAAGAGAGGGCTACACCTTC
.	few	TRBV5-1	TRBJ1-4	CASSTGLINEKLFF	TGCGCCAGCAGTACCGGGCTTATTAATGAAAAACTGTTTTTT
.	.	TRBV6-5	TRBJ1-5	CASSTNQPQHF	TGTGCCAGCAGTACCAATCAGCCCCAGCATTTT
TRBD1	.	TRBV6-5	TRBJ2-4	CASSYGTGKNIQYF	TGTGCCAGCAGTTACGGGACAGGGAAAAACATTCAGTACTTC
TRBD1	.	TRBV6-5	TRBJ1-5	CASSLAGTDQPQHF	TGTGCCAGCAGCCTAGCCGGGACAGATCAGCCCCAGCATTTT
.	.	TRBV11-2	TRBJ1-1	CASSLEQGYTEAFF	TGTGCCAGCAGCTTAGAACAGGGCTATACTGAAGCTTTCTTT
.	.	TRBV6-1	TRBJ2-2	CASSEAGLPIAGELFF	TGTGCCAGCAGTGAAGCCGGTCTACCCATAGCCGGGGAGCTGTTTTTT
TRBD2	few	TRBV6-9	TRBJ2-6	CASSTRTSGSAGANVLTF	TGTGCCAGCAGTACCCGAACTAGCGGGAGTGCTGGGGCCAACGTCCTGACTTTC
TRBD1	.	TRBV15	TRBJ2-7	CATSLDRGPYEQYF	TGTGCCACCAGTTTGGACAGGGGCCCCTACGAGCAGTACTTC